This paragraph covers one TCR beta chain sequence. What it recognizes is unknown. This record comes from a study of blood T cells in healthy people across ages. Study-level results: Strong correlation existed between TCR beta diversity and naive T cell percentage.

The second PCR ran about 6 to 12 cycles with a sample-barcoded 5' primer and J-beta primers. Sequencing recovered at least 3 million CDR3-containing paired-end reads from each sample. TCRdb reanalysed the 5' RACE reads using MiXCR and keeps one entry per CDR3 protein. The sample yields fewer than 2 million distinct CDR3 sequences, 35% to 50% seen once. Staff drew roughly 10 milliliters of peripheral blood from each donor. The origin of this receptor is a human donor in good health. The sequencing input was blood.

Written as DNA, the CDR3 is TGTGCCAGCAGCATCCGGACAGGACCTAACTATGGCTACACCTTC. The encoded protein is CASSIRTGPNYGYTF. The rearrangement joins TRBV7-2 to TRBJ1-2; the match to TRBD1 covers 7 bases. CDR1 SGHTA and CDR2 FQGNSA come from the germline V gene. Trimming took 5 bases from V and 0 from J; bases not matched to a gene: 6. This CDR3 has 15 amino acids. The whole variable domain, remainder taken from reference TRBV7-2 and TRBJ1-2, is GAGVSQSPSNKVTEKGKDVELRCDPISGHTALYWYRQSLGQGLEFLIYFQGNSAPDKSGLPSDRFSAERTGGSVSTLTIQRTQQEDSAVYLCASSIRTGPNYGYTFGSGTRLTVV.